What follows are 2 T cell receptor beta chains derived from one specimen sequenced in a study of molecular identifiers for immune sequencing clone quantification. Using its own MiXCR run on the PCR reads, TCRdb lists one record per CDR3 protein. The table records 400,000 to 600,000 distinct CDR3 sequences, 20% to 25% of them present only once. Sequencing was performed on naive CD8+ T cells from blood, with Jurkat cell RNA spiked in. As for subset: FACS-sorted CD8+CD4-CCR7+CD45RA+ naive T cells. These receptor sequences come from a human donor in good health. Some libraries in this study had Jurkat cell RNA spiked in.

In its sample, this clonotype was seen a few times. The CDR3, as DNA: TGCGCCAGCAGCCAAGATTCGGACAGGGGTTGGTACGAGCAGTACTTC. Its translation: CASSQDSDRGWYEQYF. V usage is TRBV4-1 and J usage is TRBJ2-7; the match to TRBD1 covers 9 bases. The CDR3 loop spans 16 amino acids. The V and J ends lost 0 bases and 4 bases, in that order; junction bases with no gene match: 7. Germline V gives CDR1 MGHRA, CDR2 YSYEKL.

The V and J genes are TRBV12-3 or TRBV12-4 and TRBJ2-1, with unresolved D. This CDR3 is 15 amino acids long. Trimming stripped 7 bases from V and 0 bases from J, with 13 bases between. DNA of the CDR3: TGTGCCAGCAAGCCCCTGTATAGCTCCTACAATGAGCAGTTCTTC. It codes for CASKPLYSSYNEQFF.